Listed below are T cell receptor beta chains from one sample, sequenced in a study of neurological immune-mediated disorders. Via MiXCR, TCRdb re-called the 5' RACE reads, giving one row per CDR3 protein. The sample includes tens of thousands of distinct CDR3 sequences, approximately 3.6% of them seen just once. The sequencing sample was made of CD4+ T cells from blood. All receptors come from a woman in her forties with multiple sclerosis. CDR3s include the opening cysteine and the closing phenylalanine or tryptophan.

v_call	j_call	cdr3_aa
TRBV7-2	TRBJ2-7	CASSLDRVGEQYF
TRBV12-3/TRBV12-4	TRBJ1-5	CASSFRVGNQPQHF
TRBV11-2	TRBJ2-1	CASSLDRLAGVDEQFF
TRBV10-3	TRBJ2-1	CAIRMGESSYNEQFF
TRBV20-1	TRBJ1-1	CSAGKVGTEAFF
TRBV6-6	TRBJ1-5	CASSLSRASNQPQHF
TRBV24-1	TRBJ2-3	CATSDPYRGLTDTQYF
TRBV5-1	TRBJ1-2	CASSLGGRGDGYTF
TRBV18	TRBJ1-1	CASSPTGLTEAFF
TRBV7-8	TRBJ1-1	CASSFDRGRKAFF
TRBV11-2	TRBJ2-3	CASSLQHRTDTQYF
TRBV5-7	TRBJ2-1	CASSPQGGLYNEQFF
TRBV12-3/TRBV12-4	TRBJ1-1	CASSLDGNTEAFF
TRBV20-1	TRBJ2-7	CSAEGTSGVYEQYF
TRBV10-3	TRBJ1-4	CAIGGQGNEKLFF
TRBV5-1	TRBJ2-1	CASSLLRDRDDNEQFF
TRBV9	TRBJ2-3	CASSAILPTDTQYF
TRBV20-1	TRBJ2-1	CSAGGQSGGSDEQFF
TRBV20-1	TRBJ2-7	CSALAGFHYEQYF
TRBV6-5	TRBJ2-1	CASSPAGGKNEQFF
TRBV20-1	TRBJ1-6	CSATKGSLDSPLHF
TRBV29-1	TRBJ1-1	CSALSVHTEAFF
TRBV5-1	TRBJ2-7	CASSLSSGQGASEQYF
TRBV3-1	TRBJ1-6	CASSQGNDSPLHF
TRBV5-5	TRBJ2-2	CASSTRQGVRELFF
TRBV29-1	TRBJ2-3	CSPEKSTDTQYF
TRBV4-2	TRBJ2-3	CASSRLLTDTQYF
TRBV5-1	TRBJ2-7	CASSWTGFGTEQYF
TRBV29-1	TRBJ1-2	CSVRTGNYGYTF
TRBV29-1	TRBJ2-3	CSLAEAGGSQYF
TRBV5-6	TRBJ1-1	CASSRNAMNTEAFF
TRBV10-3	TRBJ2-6	CAISPAGVLSSGANVLTF
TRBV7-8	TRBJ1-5	CASSPRDSFGYQPQHF
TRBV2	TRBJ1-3	CASVRGGGNTIYF
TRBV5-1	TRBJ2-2	CASSLRQGLLAGELFF
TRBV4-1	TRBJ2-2	CASSQGGATTGELFF
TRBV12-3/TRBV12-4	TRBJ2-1	CASSGGGAVYNEQFF
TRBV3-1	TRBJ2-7	CASSQEWDRSYEQYF